Sequencing of this TCR beta chain was carried out in a study of T cell responses to AZD1222 COVID-19 vaccine. Study findings and constraints: Two doses of AZD1222 preceded a rise in Spike-specific TCR breadth and depth. Donors, mostly white British, included more females; clonal diversity was possibly underestimated. Only six individuals given AZD1222 were seropositive at baseline. Scientists sampled the repertoires only once the peak T cell response had passed.

Comment on this clone: The target antigen is unknown.

This table comes from immunoSEQ multiplex PCR, and its TCRdb copy is limited to in-frame clones, with some not included. The sample consists of about 120,000 clones, roughly 93% of them appearing once. This CDR3 spans 16 amino acids. V was clipped by 3 bases and J by 6 bases; unmatched bases: 10. Germline V gene data show CDR1 as SGHTA and CDR2 as FQGNSA. The sequence derives from an adult in good health. The chain is built from TRBV7-2 and TRBJ1-2; 10 nucleotides match TRBD1. Material: peripheral blood, obtained on day 0 of AZD1222 vaccination. CDR3 sequence (DNA): TGTGCCAGCAGCTTCTCAGGGGGACAGGGGATGCATGGCTACACCTTC. Translated: CASSFSGGQGMHGYTF.